These T cell receptor beta chains were read from a single sample in a study of T cell repertoires in cytomegalovirus infection. One entry per CDR3 protein results from TCRdb running MiXCR on the reads. This table holds roughly 230,000 distinct CDR3 sequences, around 15% found once. What was sequenced was CD8+ T cells from PBMCs. These receptor sequences come from a human donor in good health (CMV status not recorded). Some clones in this sample may be carry-over from other donors' samples. The CDR3 runs from the conserved cysteine through the conserved F or W. A D gene is named only where the DNA matches it firmly. The size entry is marked missing in some rows and otherwise reads once, few, many or a size class.

TRBV28	15	.	TRBJ2-7	.	TGTGCCAGCAGTTTTTCCGGTACAGGCACCTACGAGCAGTACTTC	CASSFSGTGTYEQYF
TRBV19	14	TRBD1	TRBJ2-5	few	TGTGCCAGTAGTCTAACCGGGACAGGCAAGACCCAGTACTTC	CASSLTGTGKTQYF
TRBV5-4	15	TRBD2	TRBJ2-1	.	TGTGCCCGCAGCTTGGCTAGCGGGGGTCAAGATGAGCAGTTCTTC	CARSLASGGQDEQFF
TRBV24-1	18	.	TRBJ2-1	.	TGTGCCACCAGTGACGCCCGGGCGGGGACCATGGGGTACAATGAGCAGTTCTTC	CATSDARAGTMGYNEQFF
TRBV18	16	.	TRBJ2-7	.	TGTGCCAGCTCACCACCGCGAGGGGTCAGCTCCTACGAGCAGTACTTC	CASSPPRGVSSYEQYF
TRBV6-6	12	.	TRBJ2-7	few	TGTGCCAGCGAGGGGGAATCCCACGAGCAGTACTTC	CASEGESHEQYF
TRBV20-1	15	TRBD1	TRBJ2-5	few	TGCAGTGCTACGAGACAGGGGGCGGTACAAGAGACCCAGTACTTC	CSATRQGAVQETQYF
TRBV6-1	15	.	TRBJ2-7	.	TGTGCCAGCAGCCTCGAGCTTTACCCTTCCTACGAGCAGTACTTC	CASSLELYPSYEQYF
TRBV12-3/TRBV12-4	13	TRBD1	TRBJ2-7	few	TGTGCCAGCAGTCCGCAACAGGGGTGGGAGCAGTACTTC	CASSPQQGWEQYF
TRBV20-1	14	.	TRBJ2-7	few	TGCAGTGCTAGAGATTCCGCAGGTCTTCTCGAGCAGTACTTC	CSARDSAGLLEQYF
TRBV7-2	16	.	TRBJ2-1	many	TGTGCCAGCAGCTTATTTCTACAGGGAATTAGCAATGAGCAGTTCTTC	CASSLFLQGISNEQFF
TRBV5-1	16	.	TRBJ2-7	few	TGCGCCAGCAGCTTGGGCACTGCTATAGGGACCTCCGAGCAGTACTTC	CASSLGTAIGTSEQYF
TRBV6-2/TRBV6-3	16	TRBD1	TRBJ2-7	.	TGTGCCAGCAGTGTCTCACCGGGACAGGGGCTCTACGAGCAGTACTTC	CASSVSPGQGLYEQYF
TRBV4-1	12	.	TRBJ2-1	.	TGCGCCAGCAGCCAAGGACAGAATGAGCAGTTCTTC	CASSQGQNEQFF
TRBV12-3/TRBV12-4	14	TRBD2	TRBJ2-5	many	TGTGCCAGCAGCAATCGGGGGGTCCAAGAGACCCAGTACTTC	CASSNRGVQETQYF
TRBV14	17	.	TRBJ2-7	.	TGTGCCAGCAGCCAACCGGACGGACCTCCCGGGGACTACGAGCAGTACTTC	CASSQPDGPPGDYEQYF
TRBV2	14	.	TRBJ2-3	.	TGTGCCAGCAGTGCTCAGGGGCGTACAGATACGCAGTATTTT	CASSAQGRTDTQYF
TRBV12-3/TRBV12-4	14	.	TRBJ1-5	.	TGTGCCAGCAGTTTCAGGCGGAGCAATCAGCCCCAGCATTTT	CASSFRRSNQPQHF
TRBV6-5	13	.	TRBJ2-3	many	TGTGCCAGCAGTTATTCGCACACAGATACGCAGTATTTT	CASSYSHTDTQYF
TRBV5-6	16	TRBD1	TRBJ2-3	many	TGTGCCAGCAGCTCCGGAGGACAGGAGAGCACAGATACGCAGTATTTT	CASSSGGQESTDTQYF
TRBV29-1	15	.	TRBJ1-2	few	TGCAGCGTTGATAGCGGGGAAAAAGGGGGCTATGGCTACACCTTC	CSVDSGEKGGYGYTF
TRBV6-1	13	.	TRBJ2-7	few	TGTGCCAGCAGTCCGGGACTTTTTTACGAGCAGTACTTC	CASSPGLFYEQYF
TRBV7-3	14	TRBD1	TRBJ2-3	many	TGTGCCAGCAGCCGGACAGGAGCCGGGGATACGCAGTATTTT	CASSRTGAGDTQYF
TRBV12-5	17	TRBD2	TRBJ2-1	many	TGTGCTAGTGGTTTCGGTATAGCGGGGGTAGCTGTCAATGAGCAGTTCTTC	CASGFGIAGVAVNEQFF
TRBV5-6	13	.	TRBJ2-1	many	TGTGCCAGCAGCTCGGGACGGGAATGGGAGCAGTTCTTC	CASSSGREWEQFF
TRBV5-6	19	.	TRBJ2-2	.	TGTGCCAGCAGCTTGGACAGCCCTCCTCGGCCGATTCGCACCGGGGAGCTGTTTTTT	CASSLDSPPRPIRTGELFF
TRBV4-1	14	TRBD2	TRBJ2-2	few	TGCGCCAGCAGCCTTAGCGGGGGCGGAGGGGAGCTGTTTTTT	CASSLSGGGGELFF
TRBV7-9	13	.	TRBJ2-2	.	TGTGCCAGCAGCTGGGGCGGAACCGGGGAGCTGTTTTTT	CASSWGGTGELFF
TRBV2	14	.	TRBJ1-1	.	TGTGCCAGCATTCGGGACGGAGGTACTTTGGGAGCTTTCTTT	CASIRDGGTLGAFF
TRBV7-9	18	.	TRBJ2-2	few	TGTGCCAGCAGCTCAACCTACGACGACGGATGGAACACCGGGGAGCTGTTTTTT	CASSSTYDDGWNTGELFF
TRBV20-1	14	.	TRBJ1-2	many	TGCAGTGCTGCGAGACCCGAAACTAACTATGGCTACACCTTC	CSAARPETNYGYTF
TRBV14	14	.	TRBJ2-4	.	TGTGCCAGCAGCCAAGATCTTGAGACCGGCATTCAGTACTTC	CASSQDLETGIQYF
TRBV6-5	17	TRBD2	TRBJ2-1	few	TGTGCCAGCAGTTACGCGGCTAGCGGGGGCCCCTTGAATGAGCAGTTCTTC	CASSYAASGGPLNEQFF
TRBV7-9	16	.	TRBJ2-1	many	TGTGCCAGCAGCGTAGGCTCGGCCTACTCCTACAATGAGCAGTTCTTC	CASSVGSAYSYNEQFF
TRBV4-1	12	.	TRBJ2-2	.	TGCGCCAGCAGCCAGAGCATCGGGGAGCTGTTTTTT	CASSQSIGELFF
TRBV19	16	.	TRBJ1-5	.	TGTGTCAGTAGCATAAAAGGAGGGATGAGCAATCAGCCCCAGCATTTT	CVSSIKGGMSNQPQHF
TRBV7-8	14	TRBD1	TRBJ1-2	many	TGTGCCAGCAGCTACGGACAGGGACCCTATGGCTACACCTTC	CASSYGQGPYGYTF
TRBV15	14	.	TRBJ2-5	.	TGTGCCACCAGCAGAGGTAGCACAATAGAGACCCAGTACTTC	CATSRGSTIETQYF
TRBV14	22	.	TRBJ2-1	many	TGTGCCAGCAGCCAAGAATTAGGTTTTGCAGGGCGCGGAGGGGTATTCCACAATGAGCAGTTCTTC	CASSQELGFAGRGGVFHNEQFF
TRBV20-1	14	TRBD2	TRBJ2-5	few	TGCAGTGCTGATCTAACTAGCGGGGGAGAGACCCAGTACTTC	CSADLTSGGETQYF
TRBV6-6	12	.	TRBJ1-1	many	TGTGCCAGCAGCCGAGGGGCGGGTGAAGCTTTCTTT	CASSRGAGEAFF
TRBV6-2/TRBV6-3	15	TRBD2	TRBJ2-3	many	TGTGCCAGCAGCTGGGGACTAGCTAGCACAGATACGCAGTATTTT	CASSWGLASTDTQYF
TRBV4-3	15	.	TRBJ2-7	many	TGCGCCAGCAGCCAAGCGCAGGGAAAAGTGTACGAGCAGTACTTC	CASSQAQGKVYEQYF
TRBV7-4	14	TRBD1	TRBJ2-1	.	TGTGCCAGCAGCTCGGGACAGTATGACAATGAGCAGTTCTTC	CASSSGQYDNEQFF
TRBV7-8	12	.	TRBJ2-1	many	TGTGTCTTGACTAGCTCCTACAATGAGCAGTTCTTC	CVLTSSYNEQFF
TRBV5-4	14	TRBD1	TRBJ2-5	.	TGTGCCAGCAGCAGGGACAGGGTGAAGGAGACCCAGTACTTC	CASSRDRVKETQYF